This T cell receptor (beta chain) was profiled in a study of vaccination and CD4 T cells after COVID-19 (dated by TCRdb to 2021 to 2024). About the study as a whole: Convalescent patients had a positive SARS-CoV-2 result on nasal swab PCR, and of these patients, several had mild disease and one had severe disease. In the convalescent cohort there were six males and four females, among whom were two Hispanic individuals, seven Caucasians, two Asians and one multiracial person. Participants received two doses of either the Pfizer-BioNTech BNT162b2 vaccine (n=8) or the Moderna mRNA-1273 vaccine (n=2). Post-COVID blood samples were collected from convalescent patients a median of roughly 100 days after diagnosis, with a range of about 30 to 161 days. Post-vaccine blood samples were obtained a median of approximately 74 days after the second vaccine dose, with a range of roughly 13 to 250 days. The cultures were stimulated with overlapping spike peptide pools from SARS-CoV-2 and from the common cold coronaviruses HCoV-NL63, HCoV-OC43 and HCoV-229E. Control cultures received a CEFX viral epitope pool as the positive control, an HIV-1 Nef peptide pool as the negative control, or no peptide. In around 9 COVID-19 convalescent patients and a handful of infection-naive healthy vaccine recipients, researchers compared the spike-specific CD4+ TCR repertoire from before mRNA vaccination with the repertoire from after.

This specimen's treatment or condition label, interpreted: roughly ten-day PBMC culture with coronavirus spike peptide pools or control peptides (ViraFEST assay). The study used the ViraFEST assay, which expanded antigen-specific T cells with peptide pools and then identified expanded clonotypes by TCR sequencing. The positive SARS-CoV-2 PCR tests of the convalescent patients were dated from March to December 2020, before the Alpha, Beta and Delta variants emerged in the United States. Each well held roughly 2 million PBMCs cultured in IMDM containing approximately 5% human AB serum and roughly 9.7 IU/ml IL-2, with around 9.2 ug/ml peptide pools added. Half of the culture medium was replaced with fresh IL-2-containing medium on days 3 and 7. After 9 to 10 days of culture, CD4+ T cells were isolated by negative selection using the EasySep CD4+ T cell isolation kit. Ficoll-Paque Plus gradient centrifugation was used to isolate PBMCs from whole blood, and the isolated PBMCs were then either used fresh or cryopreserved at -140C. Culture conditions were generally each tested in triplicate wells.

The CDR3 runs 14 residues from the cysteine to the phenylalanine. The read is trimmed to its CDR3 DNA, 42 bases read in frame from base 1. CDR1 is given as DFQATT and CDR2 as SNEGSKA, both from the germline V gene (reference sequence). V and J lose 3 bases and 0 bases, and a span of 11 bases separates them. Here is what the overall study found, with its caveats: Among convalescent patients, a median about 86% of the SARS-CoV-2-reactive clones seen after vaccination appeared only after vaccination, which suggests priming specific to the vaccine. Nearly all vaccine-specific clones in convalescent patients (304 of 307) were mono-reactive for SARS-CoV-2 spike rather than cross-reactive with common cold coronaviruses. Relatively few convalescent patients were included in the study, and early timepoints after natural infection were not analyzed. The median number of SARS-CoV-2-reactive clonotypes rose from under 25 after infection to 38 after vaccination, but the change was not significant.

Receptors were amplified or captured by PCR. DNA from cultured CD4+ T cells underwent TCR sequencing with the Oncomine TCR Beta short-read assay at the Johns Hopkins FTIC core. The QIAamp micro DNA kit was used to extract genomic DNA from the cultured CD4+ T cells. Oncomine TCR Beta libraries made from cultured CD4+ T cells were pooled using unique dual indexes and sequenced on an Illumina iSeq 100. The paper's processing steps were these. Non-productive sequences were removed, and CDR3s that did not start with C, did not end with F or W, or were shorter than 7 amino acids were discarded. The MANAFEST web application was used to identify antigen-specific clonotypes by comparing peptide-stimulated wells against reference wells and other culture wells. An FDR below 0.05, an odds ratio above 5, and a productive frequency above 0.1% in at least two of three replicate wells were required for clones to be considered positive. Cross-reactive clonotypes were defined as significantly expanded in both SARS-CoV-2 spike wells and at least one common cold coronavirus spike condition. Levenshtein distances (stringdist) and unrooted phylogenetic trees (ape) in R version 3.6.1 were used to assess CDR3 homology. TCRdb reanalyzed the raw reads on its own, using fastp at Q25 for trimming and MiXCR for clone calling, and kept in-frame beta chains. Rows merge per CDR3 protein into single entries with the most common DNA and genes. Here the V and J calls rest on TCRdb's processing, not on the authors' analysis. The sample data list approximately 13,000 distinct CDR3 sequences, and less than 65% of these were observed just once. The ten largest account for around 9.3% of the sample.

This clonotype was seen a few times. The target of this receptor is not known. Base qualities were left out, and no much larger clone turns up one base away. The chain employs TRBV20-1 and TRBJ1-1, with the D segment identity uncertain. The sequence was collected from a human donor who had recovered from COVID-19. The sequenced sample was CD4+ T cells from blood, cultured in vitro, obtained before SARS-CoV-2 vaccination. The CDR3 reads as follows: CSASADTMNTEAFF. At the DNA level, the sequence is TGCAGTGCTAGTGCCGACACCATGAACACTGAAGCTTTCTTT.